This T cell receptor beta chain was recovered during a study of a mutant IDH1 vaccine in newly diagnosed glioma (dated by TCRdb to about 2021). With regard to the full study: The roughly 33 treated patients were approximately 62% male and about 38% female, with a mean age of approximately 40 years. Before enrollment, patients had received standard therapy of radiotherapy alone, temozolomide alone, or radiochemotherapy with temozolomide; most received the combination. Peripheral blood was collected at six visits: V03 (baseline), V05, V07, V10, V12 and V13. For exploratory analyses, about two dozen treated patients had longitudinal TCRB deep sequencing done wherever samples were available. The investigation overall reported the following: Selection of PBMC samples for TCRB deep sequencing was based on availability. Changes in the top peripheral T cell clonotypes picked up by TCRB sequencing did not appear to be linked to pseudoprogression. It was noted by the authors that analyses of patient blood samples could not be reproduced owing to sample limitations. Vaccine-induced immune responses across multiple MHC alleles were detected in over 80% of patients.

Library construction relied on the immunoSEQ multiplex PCR assay. Following the manufacturer's protocol, the hsTCRB Kit was used to amplify rearranged TCR beta chain sequences. TCRB libraries were sequenced on an Illumina MiSeq. In the original analysis: The kit vendor's proprietary platform handled demultiplexing, trimming and gene mapping. TCRdb retrieved this table from immuneACCESS and kept in-frame rearrangements only. Not all clones are present; in checked studies, unresolved V genes account for under half, and no reason is known for the remainder. Clone size and the V and J calls come from that table; the DNA yielded D and trimming. The sample table shows about 68,000 clones, and 79% are seen once. The ten top clones hold roughly 8% of the sample. Read against the paper, the sample's time point label means: baseline, week 1 (first vaccination visit). The intended sense of this specimen's treatment or condition label: pre-vaccination baseline after standard-of-care therapy. Newly diagnosed WHO grade 3 or 4 IDH1-mutant astrocytomas showing loss of nuclear ATRX were present in the donors. The samples were drawn from NOA16, a multicentre, single-arm, open-label phase I trial in Germany that tested a mutant IDH1 peptide vaccine in humans for the first time. Blood drawn at visit V03 was used as the baseline sample for immunogenicity testing. Genomic DNA for TCRB sequencing was isolated from EDTA blood with the DNeasy Blood and Tissue Kit.

The germline V gene (reference sequence) yields PRHDT for CDR1 and FYEKMQ for CDR2. Cut back by 4 bases and 2 bases, the V and J ends lie 6 bases apart. The CDR3 starts with the cysteine, ends with the phenylalanine, and has 12 residues. Of all the DNA, just the CDR3 is kept, 36 bases in frame from base 1. About this clone: The antigen it binds to is not known. No per-base quality is available; no much larger clone lies one base away.

Recombination joined TRBV13 with TRBJ2-7; the D gene lacks a confident call. This TCR was sampled from a man in his fifties with glioma. This material consisted of PBMCs, taken from a glioma patient treated with radiotherapy, temozolomide or both. The base sequence is TGTGCCAGCAGCTCCCTAGCCTACGAGCAGTACTTC. It codes for CASSSLAYEQYF.